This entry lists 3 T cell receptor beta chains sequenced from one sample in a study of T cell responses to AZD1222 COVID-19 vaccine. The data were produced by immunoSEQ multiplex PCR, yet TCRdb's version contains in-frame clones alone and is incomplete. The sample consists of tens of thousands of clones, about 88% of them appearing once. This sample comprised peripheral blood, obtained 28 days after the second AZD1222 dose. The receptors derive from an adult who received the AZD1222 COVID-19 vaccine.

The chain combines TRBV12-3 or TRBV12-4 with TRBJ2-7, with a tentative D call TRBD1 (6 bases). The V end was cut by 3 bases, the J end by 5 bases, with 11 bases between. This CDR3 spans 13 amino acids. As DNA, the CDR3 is TGTGCCAGCAGTTTCTACAGGGTCCACGAGCAGTACTTC. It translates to CASSFYRVHEQYF.

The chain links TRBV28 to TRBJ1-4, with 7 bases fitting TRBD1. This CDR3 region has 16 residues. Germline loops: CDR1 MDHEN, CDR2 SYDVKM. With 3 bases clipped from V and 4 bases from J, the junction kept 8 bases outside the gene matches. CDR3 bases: TGTGCCAGCAGTTTCGTGAGGGGGACAGTTAATGAAAAACTGTTTTTT. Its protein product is CASSFVRGTVNEKLFF.

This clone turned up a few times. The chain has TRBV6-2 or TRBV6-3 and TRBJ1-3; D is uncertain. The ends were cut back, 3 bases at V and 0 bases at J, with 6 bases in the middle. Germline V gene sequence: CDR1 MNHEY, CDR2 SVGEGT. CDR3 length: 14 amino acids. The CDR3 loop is CASSYSSSGNTIYF. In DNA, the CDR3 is TGTGCCAGCAGTTATTCGAGCTCTGGAAACACCATATATTTT.